One sample yielded the 11 T cell receptor beta chains listed below, sequenced in a study of T cells in narcolepsy. Sequenced by immunoSEQ multiplex PCR; TCRdb stores in-frame clones only, minus some. This table holds 25,000 to 30,000 clones, around 83% found once. The sequenced material came from CD45RA- memory CD4+ T cells from PBMCs. The receptors shown here come from a human donor with narcolepsy.

The chain has TRBV27 and TRBJ2-5, with 9 bases lining up with TRBD1. The J call may be wrong; the DNA end is better matched by TRBJ2-7. CDR3 length equals 15 residues. CDR1 MNHEY and CDR2 SMNVEV come from the germline V gene (reference sequence). CDR3: CASKTGGGHSYEQYF. CDR3 nucleotides: TGTGCCAGCAAAACAGGGGGCGGCCACTCCTACGAGCAGTACTTC.

The chain employs TRBV6-5 and TRBJ1-2; 8 nucleotides align to TRBD1. Germline V gene data show CDR1 as MNHEY and CDR2 as SVGAGI. Trimming took 5 bases from V and 8 from J; bases not matched to a gene: 10. This CDR3 has 14 residues. The CDR3 region has the DNA TGTGCCAGCAGTCGTGGGAGACAGGGGTTCGGCTACACCTTC. Its protein product is CASSRGRQGFGYTF.

The genes are TRBV6-6 and TRBJ2-4, with TRBD1 identical over 9 bases. There are 12 residues in the CDR3. The germline CDR1 and CDR2 sequences are MNHNY and SVGAGI (reference sequence). The V gene end was trimmed by 6 bases and the J gene end by 8 bases; junction bases not matched to a gene: 2. The CDR3 DNA sequence: TGTGCCAGCAGGACAGGGGGGGACATTCAGTACTTC. Protein sequence: CASRTGGDIQYF.

This chain uses TRBV7-8 with TRBJ2-2, with D perhaps TRBD1 (5 bases). Deletions cut 2 bases from V and 1 base from J, with 5 bases between. CDR3 length: 14 residues. CDR1 SGHVS and CDR2 FQNEAQ come from the germline V gene. The CDR3 spells CASSLTGNTGELFF. DNA of the CDR3: TGTGCCAGCAGCTTAACAGGGAACACCGGGGAGCTGTTTTTT.

V is TRBV18 and J is TRBJ1-2; weak D call: TRBD1 (5 bases). CDR1 and CDR2 (germline): KGHSH, LQKENI. This CDR3 is 15 amino acids long. The V end lost 4 bases, the J end lost 4 bases, and 16 bases lay between the germline ends. In nucleotides, the CDR3 is TGTGCCAGCTCACAATCTGCAGGGCTGAGCTATGGCTACACCTTC. Its protein is CASSQSAGLSYGYTF.

This clone occurred once. This chain joins TRBV18 and TRBJ2-1, with TRBD1 identical over 9 bases. After removal of 3 bases from V and 4 bases from J, the junction contained 10 bases not matched to a gene. The CDR3 sequence is 17 residues long. Per the germline V gene, CDR1 is KGHSH and CDR2 is LQKENI. The CDR3, as DNA: TGTGCCAGCTCACCTGGACAGGGGAGCTTTAATTACAATGAGCAGTTCTTC. Amino acids: CASSPGQGSFNYNEQFF.

To note about this clone: The same CDR3 is also encoded by other DNA sequences in this sample. The chain has TRBV5-8 and TRBJ1-1; the D is unclear. Germline CDR1 SGHTS, CDR2 YDEGEE. This CDR3 contains 14 residues. V was clipped by 4 bases and J by 0 bases, with 10 bases between them. CDR3 DNA sequence: TGTGCCAGCAGCCGCGGCCATCTGAACACTGAAGCTTTCTTT. Translating gives CASSRGHLNTEAFF.

This clone was recorded a few times. The V gene is TRBV4-2, the J gene TRBJ2-2; D is undetermined. CDR3 length: 16 residues. V was trimmed by 0 bases and J by 0 bases, leaving 8 bases between them. Germline CDR1 is LGHNA and CDR2 is YNFKEQ. DNA for the CDR3: TGTGCCAGCAGCCAAGACTGGCTGACGAACACCGGGGAGCTGTTTTTT. Translation gives CASSQDWLTNTGELFF.

The CDR3 here is CASSFGSDTEAFF. DNA for the CDR3: TGTGCCAGCAGCTTCGGCTCAGACACTGAAGCTTTCTTT. V usage is TRBV7-9 and J usage is TRBJ1-1; no definite D call. Trimming pared 3 bases from V and 3 bases from J, leaving 8 bases between. The germline gives CDR1 SEHNR, CDR2 FQNEAQ (reference sequence). CDR3 size: 13 residues.

The rearrangement uses TRBV4-3 and TRBJ2-3; D gene uncertain. The V end lost 2 bases, the J end lost 2 bases, and 11 bases lay between the germline ends. Per the germline V gene, CDR1 is LGHNA and CDR2 is YSLEER. CDR3 length equals 15 residues. DNA for the CDR3: TGCGCCAGCAGCCAACGTGGGCTGGCCACAGATACGCAGTATTTT. Its translation: CASSQRGLATDTQYF.

The gene calls are TRBV7-3 and TRBJ2-7, with no clear D. This CDR3 has 13 residues. Germline CDR1 and CDR2: SGHTA and FQGTGA. V was pared by 5 bases and J by 3 bases, with 11 bases between. CDR3 in DNA: TGTGCCAGCAGCCCGGACGGATTCTACGAGCAGTACTTC. It specifies CASSPDGFYEQYF.